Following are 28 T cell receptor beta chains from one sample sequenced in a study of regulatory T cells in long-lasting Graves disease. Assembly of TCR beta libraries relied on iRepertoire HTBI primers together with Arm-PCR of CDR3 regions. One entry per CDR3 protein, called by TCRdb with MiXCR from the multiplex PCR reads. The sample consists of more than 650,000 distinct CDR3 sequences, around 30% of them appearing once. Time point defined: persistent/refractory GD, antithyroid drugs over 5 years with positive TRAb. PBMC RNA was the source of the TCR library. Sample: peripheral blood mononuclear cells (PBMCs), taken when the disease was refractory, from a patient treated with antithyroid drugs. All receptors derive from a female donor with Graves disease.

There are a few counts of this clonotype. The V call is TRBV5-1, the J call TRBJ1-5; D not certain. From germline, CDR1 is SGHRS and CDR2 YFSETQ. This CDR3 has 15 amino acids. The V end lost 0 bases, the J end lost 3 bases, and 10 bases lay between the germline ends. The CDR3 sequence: CASSLGGWDNQPQHF. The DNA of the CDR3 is TGCGCCAGCAGCTTGGGTGGTTGGGACAATCAGCCCCAGCATTTT.

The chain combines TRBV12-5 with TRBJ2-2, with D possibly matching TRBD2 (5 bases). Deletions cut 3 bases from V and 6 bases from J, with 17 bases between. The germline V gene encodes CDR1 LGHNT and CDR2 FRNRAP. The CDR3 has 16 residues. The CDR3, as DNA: TGTGCTAGTGGTTTTAGGCTAGCAAACGAAGCCGGGGAGCTGTTTTTT. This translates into CASGFRLANEAGELFF.

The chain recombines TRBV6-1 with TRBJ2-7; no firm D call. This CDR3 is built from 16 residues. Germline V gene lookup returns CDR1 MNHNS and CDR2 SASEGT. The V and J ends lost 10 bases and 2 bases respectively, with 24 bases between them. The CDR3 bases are TGTGCCACCCTCGGTTACGGACGACAAAACACCTACGAGCAGTACTTC. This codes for CATLGYGRQNTYEQYF.

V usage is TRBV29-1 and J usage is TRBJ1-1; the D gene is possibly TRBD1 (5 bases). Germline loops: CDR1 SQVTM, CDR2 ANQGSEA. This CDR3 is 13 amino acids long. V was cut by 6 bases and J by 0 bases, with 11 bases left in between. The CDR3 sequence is CSVGNRMNTEAFF. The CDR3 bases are TGCAGCGTCGGAAACAGGATGAACACTGAAGCTTTCTTT.

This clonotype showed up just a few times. CDR3 sequence: CSVGQAQGMGYTF. CDR3 nucleotide sequence: TGCAGCGTTGGCCAGGCTCAAGGGATGGGCTACACCTTC. The V gene is TRBV29-1, the J gene TRBJ1-2; D remains unclear. There are 13 residues in the CDR3. Germline V gene sequence: CDR1 SQVTM, CDR2 ANQGSEA. V gave up 4 bases and J gave up 8 bases, with 17 bases separating them.

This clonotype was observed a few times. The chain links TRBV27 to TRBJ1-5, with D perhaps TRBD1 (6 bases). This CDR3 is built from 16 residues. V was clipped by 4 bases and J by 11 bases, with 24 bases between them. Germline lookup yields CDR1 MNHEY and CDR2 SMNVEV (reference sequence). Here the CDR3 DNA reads TGTGCCAGCAGTTACAACCGGGACACCCACCTTACGTCCCAGCATTTT. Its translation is CASSYNRDTHLTSQHF.

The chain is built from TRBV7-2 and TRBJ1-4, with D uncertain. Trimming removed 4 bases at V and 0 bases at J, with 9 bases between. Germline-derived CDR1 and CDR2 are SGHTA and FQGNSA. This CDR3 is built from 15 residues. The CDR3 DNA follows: TGTGCCAGCAGCTCCTTCGTTGCAACTAATGAAAAACTGTTTTTT. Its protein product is CASSSFVATNEKLFF.

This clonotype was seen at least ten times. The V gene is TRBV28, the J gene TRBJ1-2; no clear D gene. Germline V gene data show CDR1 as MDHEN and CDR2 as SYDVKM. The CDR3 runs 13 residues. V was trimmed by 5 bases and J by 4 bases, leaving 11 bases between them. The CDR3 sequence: CASSQESFYGYTF. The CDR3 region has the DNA TGTGCCAGCAGTCAAGAGTCATTCTATGGCTACACCTTC.

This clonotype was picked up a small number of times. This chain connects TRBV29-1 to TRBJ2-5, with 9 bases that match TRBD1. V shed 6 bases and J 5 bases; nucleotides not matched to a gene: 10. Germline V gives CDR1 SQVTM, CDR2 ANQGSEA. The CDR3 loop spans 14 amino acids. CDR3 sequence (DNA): TGCAGCGTCGTCTGGACAGGGGCAAGGGAGACCCAGTACTTC. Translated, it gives CSVVWTGARETQYF. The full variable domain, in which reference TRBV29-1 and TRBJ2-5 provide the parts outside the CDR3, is SAVISQKPSRDICQRGTSLTIQCQVDSQVTMMFWYRQQPGQSLTLIATANQGSEATYESGFVIDKFPISRPNLTFSTLTVSNMSPEDSSIYLCSVVWTGARETQYFGPGTRLLVL.

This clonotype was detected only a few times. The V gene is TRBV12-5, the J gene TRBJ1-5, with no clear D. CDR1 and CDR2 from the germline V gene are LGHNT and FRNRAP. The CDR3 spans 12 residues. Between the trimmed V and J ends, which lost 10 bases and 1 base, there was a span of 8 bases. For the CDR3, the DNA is TGTGCTACCCAGAAAAGCAATCAGCCCCAGCATTTT. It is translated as CATQKSNQPQHF.

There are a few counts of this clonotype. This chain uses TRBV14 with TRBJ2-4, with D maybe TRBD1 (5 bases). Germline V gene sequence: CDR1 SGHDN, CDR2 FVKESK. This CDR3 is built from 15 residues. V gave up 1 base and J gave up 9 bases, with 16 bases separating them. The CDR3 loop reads CASSQGQGVKVIQYF. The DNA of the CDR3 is TGTGCCAGCAGCCAAGGGCAGGGCGTGAAGGTCATTCAGTACTTC.

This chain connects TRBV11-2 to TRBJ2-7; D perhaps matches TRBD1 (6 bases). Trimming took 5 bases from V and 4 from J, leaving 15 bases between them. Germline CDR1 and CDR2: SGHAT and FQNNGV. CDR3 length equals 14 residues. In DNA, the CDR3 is TGTGCCAGCAGCCCTCAGACAGGAGCATACGAGCAGTACTTC. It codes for CASSPQTGAYEQYF.

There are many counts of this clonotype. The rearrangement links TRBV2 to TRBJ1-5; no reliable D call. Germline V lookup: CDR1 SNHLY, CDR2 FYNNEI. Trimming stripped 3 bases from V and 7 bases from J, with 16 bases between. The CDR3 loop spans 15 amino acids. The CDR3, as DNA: TGTGCCAGCAGTGATGATCGTCACGGCGTCCAGCCCCAGCATTTT. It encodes CASSDDRHGVQPQHF.

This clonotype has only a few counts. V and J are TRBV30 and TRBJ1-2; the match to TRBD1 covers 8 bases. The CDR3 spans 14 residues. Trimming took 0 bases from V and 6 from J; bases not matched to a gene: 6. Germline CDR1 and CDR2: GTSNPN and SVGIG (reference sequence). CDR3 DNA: TGTGCCTGGAGTGTACCCAGGACAGGGCATGGCTACACCTTC. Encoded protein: CAWSVPRTGHGYTF.

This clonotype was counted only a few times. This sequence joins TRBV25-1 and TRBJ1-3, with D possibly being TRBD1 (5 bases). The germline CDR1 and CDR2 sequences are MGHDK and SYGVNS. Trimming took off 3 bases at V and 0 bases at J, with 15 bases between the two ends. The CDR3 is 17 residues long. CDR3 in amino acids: CASSEGGQLSSGNTIYF. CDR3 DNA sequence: TGTGCCAGCAGTGAGGGGGGTCAGTTAAGCTCTGGAAACACCATATATTTT. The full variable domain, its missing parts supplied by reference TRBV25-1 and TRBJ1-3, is EADIYQTPRYLVIGTGKKITLECSQTMGHDKMYWYQQDPGMELHLIHYSYGVNSTEKGDLSSESTVSRIRTEHFPLTLESARPSHTSQYLCASSEGGQLSSGNTIYFGEGSWLTVV.

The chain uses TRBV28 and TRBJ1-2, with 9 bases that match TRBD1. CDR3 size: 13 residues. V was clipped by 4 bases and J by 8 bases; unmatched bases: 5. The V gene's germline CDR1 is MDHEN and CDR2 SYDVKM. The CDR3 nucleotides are TGTGCCAGCAGTTACAGGGGGCTTAACGGCTACACCTTC. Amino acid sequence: CASSYRGLNGYTF.

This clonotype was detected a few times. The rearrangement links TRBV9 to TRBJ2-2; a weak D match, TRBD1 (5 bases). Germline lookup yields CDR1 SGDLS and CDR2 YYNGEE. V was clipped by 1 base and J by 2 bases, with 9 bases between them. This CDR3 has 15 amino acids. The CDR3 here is CASSVRDRNTGELFF. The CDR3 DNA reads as TGTGCCAGCAGCGTAAGAGACAGAAACACCGGGGAGCTGTTTTTT.

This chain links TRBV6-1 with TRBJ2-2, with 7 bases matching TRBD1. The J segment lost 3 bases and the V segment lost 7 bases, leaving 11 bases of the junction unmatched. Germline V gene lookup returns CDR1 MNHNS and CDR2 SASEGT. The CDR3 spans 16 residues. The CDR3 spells CASTWTHRGDTGELFF. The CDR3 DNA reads TGTGCCAGCACCTGGACTCACAGGGGAGACACCGGGGAGCTGTTTTTT.

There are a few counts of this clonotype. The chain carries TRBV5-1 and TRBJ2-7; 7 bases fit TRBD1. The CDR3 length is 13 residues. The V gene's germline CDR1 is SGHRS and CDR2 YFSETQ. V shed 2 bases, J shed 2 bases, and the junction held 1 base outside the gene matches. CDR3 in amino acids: CASSFDRAYEQYF. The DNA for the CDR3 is TGCGCCAGCAGCTTTGACAGGGCCTACGAGCAGTACTTC.

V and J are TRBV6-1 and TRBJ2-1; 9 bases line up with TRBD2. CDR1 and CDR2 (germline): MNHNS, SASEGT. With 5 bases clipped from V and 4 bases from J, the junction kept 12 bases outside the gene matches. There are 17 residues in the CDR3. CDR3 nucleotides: TGTGCCAGCAGTAGACGAAGGCGGGAGGGCCGGTACAATGAGCAGTTCTTC. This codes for CASSRRRREGRYNEQFF.

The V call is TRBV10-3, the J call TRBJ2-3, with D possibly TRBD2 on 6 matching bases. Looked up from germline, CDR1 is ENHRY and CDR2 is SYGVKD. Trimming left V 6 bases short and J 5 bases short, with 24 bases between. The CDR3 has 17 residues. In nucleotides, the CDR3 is TGTGCCATCAGGGGGTCTAAAGCGGGCGCCGTGGGAGATACGCAGTATTTT. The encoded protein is CAIRGSKAGAVGDTQYF.

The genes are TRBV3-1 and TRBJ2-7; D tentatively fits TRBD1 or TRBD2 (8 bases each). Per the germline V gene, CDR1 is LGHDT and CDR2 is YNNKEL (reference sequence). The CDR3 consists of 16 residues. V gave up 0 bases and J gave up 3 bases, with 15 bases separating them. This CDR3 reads CASSQDSGDRNYEQYF. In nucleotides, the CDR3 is TGTGCCAGCAGCCAAGATAGCGGGGACAGGAACTACGAGCAGTACTTC.

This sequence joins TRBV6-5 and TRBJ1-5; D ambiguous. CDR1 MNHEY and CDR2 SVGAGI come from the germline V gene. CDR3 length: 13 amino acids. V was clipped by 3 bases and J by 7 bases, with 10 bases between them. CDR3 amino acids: CASSYEVRQPQHF. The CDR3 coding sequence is TGTGCCAGCAGTTATGAGGTTCGCCAGCCCCAGCATTTT.

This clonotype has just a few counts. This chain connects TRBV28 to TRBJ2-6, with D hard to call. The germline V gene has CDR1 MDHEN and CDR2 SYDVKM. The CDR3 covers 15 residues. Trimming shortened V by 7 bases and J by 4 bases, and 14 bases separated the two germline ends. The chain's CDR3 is CASTPPGPGANVLTF. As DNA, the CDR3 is TGTGCCAGCACACCCCCGGGCCCCGGGGCCAACGTCCTGACTTTC.

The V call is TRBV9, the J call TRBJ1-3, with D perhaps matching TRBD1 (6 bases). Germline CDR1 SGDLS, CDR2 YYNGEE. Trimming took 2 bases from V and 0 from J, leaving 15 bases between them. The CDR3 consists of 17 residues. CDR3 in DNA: TGTGCCAGCAGCGTCCACCGGGACATTAGCTCTGGAAACACCATATATTTT. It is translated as CASSVHRDISSGNTIYF.

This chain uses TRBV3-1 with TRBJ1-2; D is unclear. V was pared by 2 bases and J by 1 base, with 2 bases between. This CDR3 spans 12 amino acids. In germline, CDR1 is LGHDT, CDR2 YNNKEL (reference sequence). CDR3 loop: CASSQLNYGYTF. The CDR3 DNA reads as TGTGCCAGCAGCCAACTTAACTATGGCTACACCTTC.

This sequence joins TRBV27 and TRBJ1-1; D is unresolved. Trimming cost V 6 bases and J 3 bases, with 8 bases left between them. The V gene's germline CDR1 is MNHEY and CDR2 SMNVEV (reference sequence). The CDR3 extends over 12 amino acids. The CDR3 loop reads CASRAWDTEAFF. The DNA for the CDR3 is TGTGCCAGCAGGGCTTGGGACACTGAAGCTTTCTTT.

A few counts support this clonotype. CDR3 region: CASRRTGGEEKLFF. The CDR3 nucleotides read TGTGCCAGCAGGCGGACAGGGGGGGAAGAAAAACTGTTTTTT. V is TRBV28 and J is TRBJ1-4; 10 bases align to TRBD1. With 6 bases clipped from V and 8 bases from J, the junction kept 6 bases outside the gene matches. Germline CDR1 and CDR2: MDHEN and SYDVKM. This CDR3 is built from 14 residues. Drawing the rest from reference TRBV28 and TRBJ1-4, the complete variable domain is DVKVTQSSRYLVKRTGEKVFLECVQDMDHENMFWYRQDPGLGLRLIYFSYDVKMKEKGDIPEGYSVSREKKERFSLILESASTNQTSMYLCASRRTGGEEKLFFGSGTQLSVL.